These 26 T cell receptor beta chains were sequenced from one sample in a study of breast tumors, draining lymph nodes, adjacent tissues. The lymph nodes were axillary draining lymph nodes from breast cancer patients. Each CDR3 protein is one row after TCRdb ran MiXCR on the multiplex PCR reads. The sample holds 200,000 to 250,000 distinct CDR3 sequences, around 35% seen once. The sample taken for sequencing was axillary lymph node tissue. These receptors all stem from a female donor with breast cancer. Some clones in this sample may be carry-over from other donors' samples.

This clonotype was observed a few times. V and J are TRBV4-2 and TRBJ2-5; 10 nucleotides align to TRBD1. This CDR3 region has 14 residues. CDR1 and CDR2 (germline): LGHNA, YNFKEQ. J was trimmed by 4 bases and V by 9 bases; bases with no gene match: 8. Here the CDR3 reads CASSRQGAGETQYF. The CDR3 DNA follows: TGTGCCAGTAGTCGACAGGGGGCCGGAGAGACCCAGTACTTC.

The chain is built from TRBV6-2 or TRBV6-3 and TRBJ2-1; D unresolved. Looked up from germline, CDR1 is MNHEY and CDR2 is SVGEGT. V was trimmed by 6 bases and J by 4 bases, leaving 10 bases between them. The CDR3 is made up of 13 amino acids. CDR3 residues: CASSSQEYNEQFF. The CDR3 DNA follows: TGTGCCAGCAGCTCCCAGGAATACAATGAGCAGTTCTTC.

This chain joins TRBV5-4 and TRBJ2-5; 8 bases match TRBD2. V shed 1 base and J 5 bases; nucleotides not matched to a gene: 4. In germline, CDR1 is SGHNT, CDR2 YYREEE (reference sequence). The CDR3 covers 14 residues. The DNA of the CDR3 is TGTGCCAGCAGCTTGCGCGGGGGGAGGGAGACCCAGTACTTC. Amino acids: CASSLRGGRETQYF.

For this clonotype: This could be a read error, since a much larger clone is one nucleotide away. The CDR3 does not close with the conserved phenylalanine or tryptophan, likely indicating a read error. Because the CDR3's place on the DNA is in doubt, the DNA is left out and the CDR3 is given as listed by TCRdb. V and J are TRBV9 and TRBJ1-2; the table calls TRBD1, which could not be checked here. The CDR3 spans 13 residues, counting both ends. Germline CDR1 is SGDLS and CDR2 is YYNGEE. Here the CDR3 reads CASGASWDGGRTS.

The chain recombines TRBV6-5 with TRBJ2-2; D is tentatively TRBD1 or TRBD2 (5 bases each). The CDR3 is 16 amino acids. V lost 5 bases and J lost 6, with 19 bases in between. The germline CDR1 and CDR2 sequences are MNHEY and SVGAGI. As DNA, the CDR3 is TGTGCCAGCAGTCCGGGGAGAGAGGGGAGAGCCGGGGAGCTGTTTTTT. Amino acids: CASSPGREGRAGELFF.

This clonotype came up many times. The gene calls are TRBV20-1 and TRBJ1-2; tentatively, D is TRBD1 (6 bases). Germline V gives CDR1 DFQATT, CDR2 SNEGSKA (reference sequence). V lost 6 bases and J 2 bases, leaving 10 bases between the germline ends. The CDR3 has 12 residues. CDR3 sequence reads: CSATDRNYGYTF. CDR3 sequence (DNA): TGCAGTGCAACGGACAGAAACTATGGCTACACCTTC.

This clonotype was picked up many times. The rearrangement joins TRBV20-1 to TRBJ2-3; D is perhaps TRBD2 (6 bases). CDR3 length equals 11 residues. V lost 3 bases and J 10 bases, leaving 11 bases between the germline ends. Germline V gives CDR1 DFQATT, CDR2 SNEGSKA (reference sequence). CDR3 sequence: CSASVGEAQYF. The CDR3 bases are TGCAGTGCTAGTGTGGGGGAGGCGCAGTATTTT.

This clonotype has at least ten counts. The chain employs TRBV20-1 and TRBJ1-2, with 8 bases lining up with TRBD1. The ends lost 3 bases at V and 7 bases at J; junction bases unmatched: 13. There are 15 residues in the CDR3. Germline values: CDR1 DFQATT, CDR2 SNEGSKA (reference sequence). DNA of the CDR3: TGCAGTGCTAGCTCCCCGGACAGGGTGGTAACTGGCTACACCTTC. It is translated as CSASSPDRVVTGYTF.

The chain couples TRBV6-1 to TRBJ2-7; no clear D gene. The V gene's germline CDR1 is MNHNS and CDR2 SASEGT. The length of the CDR3 is 14 residues. The germline V and J ends were trimmed by 4 bases and 6 bases, with 16 bases remaining between them. The CDR3 here is CASSGPVSALEQYF. CDR3 sequence (DNA): TGTGCCAGCAGTGGCCCGGTGTCGGCCCTCGAGCAGTACTTC.

With regard to this clonotype: This may arise from a read error, as a much more abundant clone is one base away. The rearrangement links TRBV20-1 to TRBJ2-1, with 10 bases fitting TRBD2. The CDR3 extends over 14 amino acids. From germline, CDR1 is DFQATT and CDR2 SNEGSKA (reference sequence). The CDR3 DNA is TGCAGTGCTGAAAAGCGGGAGGGATACACTGAGCAGTTCTTC. Its translation is CSAEKREGYTEQFF.

This clonotype was observed a few times. CDR3 residues: CARRPGAPNSPLHF. CDR3 DNA sequence: TGTGCCAGACGGCCTGGGGCTCCTAATTCACCCCTCCACTTT. V and J are TRBV25-1 and TRBJ1-6, with a tentative D call TRBD1 (5 bases). The CDR3 runs to 14 residues. V was cut by 9 bases and J by 6 bases, with 15 bases left in between. Germline values: CDR1 MGHDK, CDR2 SYGVNS.

This rearrangement joins TRBV6-5 to TRBJ1-2, with TRBD1 identical over 8 bases. Trimming at V came to 6 bases and at J to 0 bases, leaving 6 bases not matched to a gene. There are 15 residues in the CDR3. The germline CDR1 and CDR2 sequences are MNHEY and SVGAGI. For the CDR3, the DNA is TGTGCCAGCAGGGGGACAGGCGCCCCTAACTATGGCTACACCTTC. Amino acids: CASRGTGAPNYGYTF.

This clonotype was picked up a small number of times. The chain is built from TRBV2 and TRBJ1-1, with a tentative D call TRBD1 (6 bases). CDR1 and CDR2 (germline): SNHLY, FYNNEI. The CDR3 covers 13 residues. Between the trimmed V and J ends, which lost 6 bases and 2 bases, there was a span of 10 bases. Here the CDR3 reads CASSQGTNTEAFF. CDR3 in DNA: TGTGCCAGCAGCCAGGGGACCAACACTGAAGCTTTCTTT.

This clonotype was counted between two and nine times. This chain links TRBV19 with TRBJ2-7; D might be TRBD1 (8 bases). Germline CDR1 reads LNHDA; CDR2 reads SQIVND (reference sequence). The CDR3 is 15 amino acids. V was shortened by 6 bases and J by 5 bases, with 20 bases between the two germline ends. The CDR3 DNA follows: TGTGCCAGTAGGGACATGACAGGGGACTATGACGAGCAGTACTTC. Translating it yields CASRDMTGDYDEQYF. Full variable domain (outside the CDR3, taken from reference TRBV19 and TRBJ2-7): DGGITQSPKYLFRKEGQNVTLSCEQNLNHDAMYWYRQDPGQGLRLIYYSQIVNDFQKGDIAEGYSVSREKKESFPLTVTSAQKNPTAFYLCASRDMTGDYDEQYFGPGTRLTVT.

The V and J genes are TRBV25-1 and TRBJ1-6; 8 nucleotides match TRBD1. Trimming cost V 8 bases and J 5 bases; bases outside gene matches: 8. CDR1 and CDR2 from the germline V gene are MGHDK and SYGVNS. The CDR3 contains 15 residues. The CDR3 spells CASRTGWQNNSPLHF. CDR3 sequence (DNA): TGTGCCAGCCGGACAGGGTGGCAAAATAATTCACCCCTCCACTTT.

The V and J genes are TRBV28 and TRBJ2-7; D is unclear. Germline V gives CDR1 MDHEN, CDR2 SYDVKM. The CDR3 runs to 13 residues. V was pared by 3 bases and J by 2 bases, with 8 bases between. The DNA of the CDR3 is TGTGCCAGCAGTTTGGGGAAGCCCTACGAGCAGTACTTC. Encoded protein: CASSLGKPYEQYF.

The chain couples TRBV29-1 to TRBJ1-4; 7 nucleotides agree with TRBD1. The CDR3 has 15 residues. From germline, CDR1 is SQVTM and CDR2 ANQGSEA. V lost 4 bases, J lost 7 bases, and 12 bases stayed unmatched. The CDR3 DNA is TGCAGCGTTGCGGCAGGGGGGGGCTATGGTGAAAAACTGTTTTTT. It is translated as CSVAAGGGYGEKLFF.

This clonotype appeared many times. This chain joins TRBV19 and TRBJ2-6, with D tentatively TRBD1 or TRBD2 (5 bases each). V lost 6 bases, J lost 4 bases, and 13 bases lay in between. Per the germline V gene, CDR1 is LNHDA and CDR2 is SQIVND (reference sequence). The CDR3 totals 15 residues. CDR3 residues: CASRNEGLGANVLTF. The CDR3 DNA follows: TGTGCCAGTAGAAATGAGGGGCTAGGGGCCAACGTCCTGACTTTC.

The CDR3 reads CASNTTGSNYGYTF. DNA for the CDR3: TGCGCCAGCAACACAACAGGGTCCAACTATGGCTACACCTTC. The rearrangement joins TRBV5-1 to TRBJ1-2, with D perhaps matching TRBD1 (6 bases). The CDR3 is 14 amino acids. V shed 6 bases and J shed 2 bases, with 14 bases lying between them. The germline CDR1 and CDR2 sequences are SGHRS and YFSETQ. Complete variable domain (other parts from reference TRBV5-1 and TRBJ1-2): KAGVTQTPRYLIKTRGQQVTLSCSPISGHRSVSWYQQTPGQGLQFLFEYFSETQRNKGNFPGRFSGRQFSNSRSEMNVSTLELGDSALYLCASNTTGSNYGYTFGSGTRLTVV.

This clonotype was picked up a small number of times. V and J are TRBV6-1 and TRBJ2-1; 10 bases map to TRBD2. This CDR3 contains 15 residues. The V and J ends lost 6 bases and 5 bases, in that order; junction bases with no gene match: 7. Per the germline V gene, CDR1 is MNHNS and CDR2 is SASEGT. The chain's CDR3 is CASRHGLAANNEQFF. The DNA for the CDR3 is TGTGCCAGCAGACATGGACTAGCGGCTAACAATGAGCAGTTCTTC.

This clonotype was observed at least ten times. The CDR3 DNA is TGCGCCAGCAGCCAAGAAGGACTAGCGGGGGGAGATACGCAGTATTTT. This gives the protein CASSQEGLAGGDTQYF. V is TRBV4-1 and J is TRBJ2-3, with 14 bases identical to TRBD2. The ends lost 0 bases at V and 5 bases at J; junction bases unmatched: 1. Looked up from germline, CDR1 is MGHRA and CDR2 is YSYEKL. The CDR3 is 16 residues long.

This clonotype was picked up many times. The chain recombines TRBV4-2 with TRBJ2-3; D ambiguous. Trimming cost V 4 bases and J 0 bases, with 14 bases left between them. Germline CDR1 is LGHNA and CDR2 is YNFKEQ. This CDR3 contains 16 residues. DNA of the CDR3: TGTGCCAGCAGCCCCTGGCAGCAGTCTAGCACAGATACGCAGTATTTT. Translating it yields CASSPWQQSSTDTQYF.

This clonotype was picked up many times. The J gene is TRBJ1-2, the V gene TRBV2, with D unresolved. Trimming cost V 3 bases and J 5 bases, with 13 bases left between them. This CDR3 is 14 amino acids long. Germline V lookup: CDR1 SNHLY, CDR2 FYNNEI. CDR3 bases: TGTGCCAGCAGTGATGTGCAGTCGGGTTATGGCTACACCTTC. Translated: CASSDVQSGYGYTF.

This clonotype was counted at least ten times. V usage is TRBV9 and J usage is TRBJ2-2, with 11 bases fitting TRBD2. V was pared by 4 bases and J by 6 bases, with 14 bases of the junction left unmatched. Per the germline V gene, CDR1 is SGDLS and CDR2 is YYNGEE. This CDR3 spans 18 amino acids. The CDR3 loop reads CASSTRRLAGKGAGELFF. CDR3 coding DNA: TGTGCCAGCAGCACCCGAAGACTAGCGGGGAAGGGGGCCGGGGAGCTGTTTTTT.

This clonotype was observed at least ten times. The rearrangement uses TRBV18 and TRBJ2-7; D not resolved. V dropped 3 bases and J dropped 0 bases, with 9 bases sitting between them. Germline V gene sequence: CDR1 KGHSH, CDR2 LQKENI. The CDR3 contains 14 residues. Here the CDR3 DNA reads TGTGCCAGCTCACCCTCGGTAGACTCCTACGAGCAGTACTTC. Its translation is CASSPSVDSYEQYF.

This clonotype was seen repeatedly, ten times or more. This chain joins TRBV6-6 and TRBJ1-4; no firm D call. The CDR3 loop spans 14 amino acids. With 2 bases removed from V and 8 bases from J, the gap between germline ends came to 12 bases. Germline V lookup: CDR1 MNHNY, CDR2 SVGAGI (reference sequence). The CDR3 is CASSYDSRPEKLFF. Here the CDR3 DNA reads TGTGCCAGCAGTTACGACTCACGGCCGGAAAAACTGTTTTTT.